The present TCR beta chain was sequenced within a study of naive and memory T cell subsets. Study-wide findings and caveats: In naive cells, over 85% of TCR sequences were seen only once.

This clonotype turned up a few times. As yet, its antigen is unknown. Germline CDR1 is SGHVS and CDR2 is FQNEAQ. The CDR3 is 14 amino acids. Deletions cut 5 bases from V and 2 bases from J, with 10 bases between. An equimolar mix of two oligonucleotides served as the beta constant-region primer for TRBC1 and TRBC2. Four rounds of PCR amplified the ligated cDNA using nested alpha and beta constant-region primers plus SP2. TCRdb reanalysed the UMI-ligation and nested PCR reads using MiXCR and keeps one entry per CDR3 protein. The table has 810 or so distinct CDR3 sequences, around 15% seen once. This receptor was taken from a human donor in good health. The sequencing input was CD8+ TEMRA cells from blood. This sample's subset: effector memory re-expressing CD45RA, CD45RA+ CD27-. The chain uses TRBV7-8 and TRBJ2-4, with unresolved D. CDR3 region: CASSLTPTKNIQYF. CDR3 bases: TGTGCCAGCAGCCTGACACCAACCAAAAACATTCAGTACTTC. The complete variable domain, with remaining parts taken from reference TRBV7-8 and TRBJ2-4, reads GAGVSQSPRYKVAKRGQDVALRCDPISGHVSLFWYQQALGQGPEFLTYFQNEAQLDKSGLPSDRFFAERPEGSVSTLKIQRTQQEDSAVYLCASSLTPTKNIQYFGAGTRLSVL.